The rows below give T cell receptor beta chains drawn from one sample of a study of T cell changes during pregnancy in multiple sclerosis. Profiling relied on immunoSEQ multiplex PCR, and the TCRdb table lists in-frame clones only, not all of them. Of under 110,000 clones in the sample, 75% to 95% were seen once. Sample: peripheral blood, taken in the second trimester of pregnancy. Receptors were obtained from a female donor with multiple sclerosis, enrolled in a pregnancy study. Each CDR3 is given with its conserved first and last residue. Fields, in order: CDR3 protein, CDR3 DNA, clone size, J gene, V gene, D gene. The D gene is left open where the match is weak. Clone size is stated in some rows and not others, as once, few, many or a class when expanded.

CDR3: CASRGAMNTEAFF
DNA: TGTGCCAGCCGGGGGGCGATGAACACTGAAGCTTTCTTT
size: .
J: TRBJ1-1
V: TRBV19
D: .

CDR3: CASSDRRTVSNQPQHF
DNA: TGTGCCAGCAGTGATAGACGGACAGTTAGCAATCAGCCCCAGCATTTT
size: .
J: TRBJ1-5
V: TRBV6-1
D: .

CDR3: CASSLGGVTQYF
DNA: TGTGCCAGCAGTCTTGGGGGGGTGACGCAGTATTTT
size: .
J: TRBJ2-3
V: TRBV6-6
D: TRBD2

CDR3: CASSEAVGATNTQYF
DNA: TGTGCCAGCAGTGAAGCCGTGGGGGCGACTAATACGCAGTATTTT
size: .
J: TRBJ2-3
V: TRBV6-1
D: .

CDR3: CSVPTGGF
DNA: TGCAGCGTCCCTACAGGGGGTTTT
size: .
J: TRBJ2-3
V: TRBV29-1
D: TRBD1

CDR3: CATSSDGLAVYNEQFF
DNA: TGTGCCACCAGCAGCGATGGACTAGCGGTTTACAATGAGCAGTTCTTC
size: .
J: TRBJ2-1
V: TRBV15
D: TRBD2

CDR3: CASSPGTNHYEQYF
DNA: TGCGCCAGCAGCCCCGGGACAAACCATTACGAGCAGTACTTC
size: .
J: TRBJ2-7
V: TRBV5-1
D: .

CDR3: CASNSEISYNEQFF
DNA: TGTGCCAGTAACAGTGAAATCTCCTACAATGAGCAGTTCTTC
size: .
J: TRBJ2-1
V: TRBV6-1
D: .

CDR3: CASSPGYGSGNTIYF
DNA: TGTGCCAGCAGTCCGGGGTACGGCTCTGGAAACACCATATATTTT
size: .
J: TRBJ1-3
V: TRBV25-1
D: .

CDR3: CASSVSGTSGIYEQYF
DNA: TGTGCCAGTAGTGTATCCGGGACTAGCGGCATCTACGAGCAGTACTTC
size: .
J: TRBJ2-7
V: TRBV19
D: TRBD2

CDR3: CSVAQGGANEKLFF
DNA: TGCAGCGTTGCCCAGGGCGGGGCTAATGAAAAACTGTTTTTT
size: .
J: TRBJ1-4
V: TRBV29-1
D: .

CDR3: CASSYGGQRSGNTIYF
DNA: TGTGCCAGCAGTTATGGAGGACAGCGCTCTGGAAACACCATATATTTT
size: .
J: TRBJ1-3
V: TRBV6-6
D: .

CDR3: CASTVEALPNTEAFF
DNA: TGTGCCAGCACCGTAGAAGCTCTACCGAACACTGAAGCTTTCTTT
size: .
J: TRBJ1-1
V: TRBV6-1
D: .

CDR3: CASSFSGAPGGGETQYF
DNA: TGCGCCAGCAGCTTCTCGGGAGCCCCTGGAGGCGGGGAGACCCAGTACTTC
size: .
J: TRBJ2-5
V: TRBV5-1
D: .

CDR3: CSVLAGVSTDTQYF
DNA: TGCAGCGTACTAGCGGGAGTTAGCACAGATACGCAGTATTTT
size: .
J: TRBJ2-3
V: TRBV29-1
D: TRBD2

CDR3: CASSLGHRGMDTEAFF
DNA: TGCGCCAGCAGCTTGGGACACAGGGGAATGGACACTGAAGCTTTCTTT
size: once
J: TRBJ1-1
V: TRBV5-1
D: TRBD1

CDR3: CASSSPETGTSTDTQYF
DNA: TGCGCCAGCAGCTCCCCAGAGACGGGGACTAGCACAGATACGCAGTATTTT
size: .
J: TRBJ2-3
V: TRBV5-1
D: .

CDR3: CASWPSGRSYEQYF
DNA: TGTGCCAGCTGGCCTAGCGGGAGATCCTACGAGCAGTACTTC
size: .
J: TRBJ2-7
V: TRBV27
D: TRBD2

CDR3: CASSDTANHQPQHF
DNA: TGCGCCAGCAGTGATACAGCCAACCATCAGCCCCAGCATTTT
size: few
J: TRBJ1-5
V: TRBV10-2
D: .

CDR3: CASSQTGLAGGSHF
DNA: TGCGCCAGCAGCCAAACGGGACTAGCGGGGGGGTCTCACTTC
size: .
J: TRBJ2-5
V: TRBV4-1
D: TRBD2

CDR3: CASSVDPAQYQETQYF
DNA: TGTGCCAGCAGCGTAGACCCAGCGCAGTACCAAGAGACCCAGTACTTC
size: .
J: TRBJ2-5
V: TRBV9
D: .

CDR3: CASSPSADTQYF
DNA: TGTGCCAGCAGTCCCTCGGCAGATACGCAGTATTTT
size: .
J: TRBJ2-3
V: TRBV2
D: .

CDR3: CASSEWGQERGYTF
DNA: TGTGCCAGCAGTGAATGGGGACAGGAAAGAGGCTACACCTTC
size: .
J: TRBJ1-2
V: TRBV6-1
D: TRBD1

CDR3: CASSEAGQGMSGANVLTF
DNA: TGTGCCAGCAGTGAGGCGGGACAGGGGATGTCTGGGGCCAACGTCCTGACTTTC
size: .
J: TRBJ2-6
V: TRBV6-1
D: TRBD1

CDR3: CASSQVGTASREAFF
DNA: TGTGCCAGCAGCCAAGTCGGGACAGCCTCCCGTGAAGCTTTCTTT
size: few
J: TRBJ1-1
V: TRBV4-2
D: TRBD1

CDR3: CASSLGQGPSYEQYF
DNA: TGTGCCAGCAGCTTGGGGCAGGGGCCTTCCTACGAGCAGTACTTC
size: .
J: TRBJ2-7
V: TRBV5-8
D: .

CDR3: CASRDLSYNEQFF
DNA: TGTGCCAGCCGGGACTTATCATACAATGAGCAGTTCTTC
size: once
J: TRBJ2-1
V: TRBV5-4
D: .

CDR3: CASSILFDLPGGYGYGYTF
DNA: TGTGCCAGTAGTATCCTTTTCGACCTTCCAGGGGGATACGGCTATGGCTACACCTTC
size: .
J: TRBJ1-2
V: TRBV19
D: TRBD1

CDR3: CASSVGKPTDTQYF
DNA: TGTGCCAGCAGTGTTGGCAAACCCACAGATACGCAGTATTTT
size: .
J: TRBJ2-3
V: TRBV2
D: .

CDR3: CASSQDLVMIGSRTGEQYF
DNA: TGCGCCAGCAGCCAAGATCTTGTTATGATCGGGAGCCGTACGGGGGAGCAGTACTTC
size: .
J: TRBJ2-7
V: TRBV4-3
D: .

CDR3: CASSDSSVAQQETQYF
DNA: TGTGCCAGCAGTGACTCGTCCGTGGCACAACAAGAGACCCAGTACTTC
size: .
J: TRBJ2-5
V: TRBV6-4
D: .

CDR3: CASSSLGTGAYEQYF
DNA: TGTGCCAGCAGTTCACTGGGGACAGGGGCGTACGAGCAGTACTTC
size: .
J: TRBJ2-7
V: TRBV6-6
D: TRBD1

CDR3: CASSEGAPGWYEQYF
DNA: TGTGCCAGCAGTGAAGGGGCCCCCGGCTGGTACGAGCAGTACTTC
size: .
J: TRBJ2-7
V: TRBV6-1
D: .

CDR3: CASSGGGYGETQYF
DNA: TGTGCCAGCAGTGGGGGGGGATACGGAGAGACCCAGTACTTC
size: .
J: TRBJ2-5
V: TRBV28
D: TRBD2

CDR3: CASSQWGVTEAFF
DNA: TGCGCCAGCAGCCAGTGGGGGGTTACTGAAGCTTTCTTT
size: .
J: TRBJ1-1
V: TRBV4-3
D: .

CDR3: CATQGAAEMNTEAFF
DNA: TGTGCCACCCAGGGGGCGGCGGAGATGAACACTGAAGCTTTCTTT
size: .
J: TRBJ1-1
V: TRBV28
D: TRBD1

CDR3: CASSLFGNTIYF
DNA: TGTGCCAGCAGCCTATTTGGAAACACCATATATTTT
size: .
J: TRBJ1-3
V: TRBV5-4
D: .

CDR3: CASSFTVIRGYEQYF
DNA: TGTGCCAGCAGCTTTACGGTCATTCGGGGCTACGAGCAGTACTTC
size: few
J: TRBJ2-7
V: TRBV7-2
D: .

CDR3: CASSKQGYEQYF
DNA: TGTGCCAGCAGCAAACAGGGCTACGAGCAGTACTTC
size: .
J: TRBJ2-7
V: TRBV28
D: .

CDR3: CASSLLGSASYNEQFF
DNA: TGTGCCAGCAGTTTACTCGGGAGCGCCTCCTACAATGAGCAGTTCTTC
size: .
J: TRBJ2-1
V: TRBV27
D: .

CDR3: CASSVSGTSSNEQYF
DNA: TGTGCCAGTAGTGTCTCCGGGACTAGCTCCAACGAGCAGTACTTC
size: .
J: TRBJ2-7
V: TRBV19
D: TRBD2

CDR3: CASSEGQGPDTQYF
DNA: TGTGCCAGCAGTGAGGGACAGGGACCAGATACGCAGTATTTT
size: .
J: TRBJ2-3
V: TRBV6-1
D: TRBD1

CDR3: CASSPQQASHEKLFF
DNA: TGCGCCAGCAGCCCTCAACAGGCGTCTCATGAAAAACTGTTTTTT
size: .
J: TRBJ1-4
V: TRBV5-1
D: .

CDR3: CASSPTGGVGYEQYF
DNA: TGTGCCAGCAGTCCGACAGGGGGGGTCGGCTACGAGCAGTACTTC
size: .
J: TRBJ2-7
V: TRBV2
D: TRBD1

CDR3: CASSLPQGAEQYF
DNA: TGTGCCAGCAGCTTGCCCCAGGGGGCCGAGCAGTACTTC
size: .
J: TRBJ2-7
V: TRBV5-4
D: TRBD1

CDR3: CASSIGRGQQETQYF
DNA: TGTGCCAGTAGTATAGGTCGCGGACAGCAAGAGACCCAGTACTTC
size: .
J: TRBJ2-5
V: TRBV19
D: .

CDR3: CASSEGTSLFTGELFF
DNA: TGTGCCAGCAGTGAGGGTACTAGTCTCTTTACCGGGGAGCTGTTTTTT
size: .
J: TRBJ2-2
V: TRBV6-4
D: .

CDR3: CASSLGGRRGTEAFF
DNA: TGTGCCAGCAGTTTGGGAGGGCGGCGGGGTACTGAAGCTTTCTTT
size: .
J: TRBJ1-1
V: TRBV28
D: .

CDR3: CASSIQGANYGYTF
DNA: TGTGCCAGCAGTATACAGGGGGCTAACTATGGCTACACCTTC
size: .
J: TRBJ1-2
V: TRBV6-1
D: TRBD1

CDR3: CAWNRGTGNSPLHF
DNA: TGTGCCTGGAATCGTGGGACAGGGAATTCACCCCTCCACTTT
size: .
J: TRBJ1-6
V: TRBV30
D: TRBD1

CDR3: CASSTTTSGGSSYNEQFF
DNA: TGTGCCAGCAGTACCACCACTAGCGGGGGAAGCTCCTACAATGAGCAGTTCTTC
size: .
J: TRBJ2-1
V: TRBV27
D: TRBD2

CDR3: CATQGQGSNTIYF
DNA: TGTGCCACTCAGGGACAGGGCTCAAACACCATATATTTT
size: few
J: TRBJ1-3
V: TRBV19
D: TRBD1

CDR3: CASSQAYRGTASYEQYF
DNA: TGCGCCAGCAGCCAAGCGTATCGCGGGACAGCTTCCTACGAGCAGTACTTC
size: .
J: TRBJ2-7
V: TRBV4-3
D: .

CDR3: CASSLRSGRGWLYGYTF
DNA: TGTGCCAGCAGTTTACGATCGGGCAGGGGGTGGCTGTATGGCTACACCTTC
size: .
J: TRBJ1-2
V: TRBV7-6
D: TRBD1

CDR3: CASSPKTSGSAETQYF
DNA: TGTGCCAGCAGCCCAAAGACTAGCGGGAGTGCGGAGACCCAGTACTTC
size: once
J: TRBJ2-5
V: TRBV27
D: TRBD2